A single sample gave rise to the 8 T cell receptor beta chains below, sequenced in a study of T cell responses to AZD1222 COVID-19 vaccine. The data were produced by immunoSEQ multiplex PCR, yet TCRdb's version contains in-frame clones alone and is incomplete. The sample yields about 120,000 clones, roughly 90% seen once. The sample in question was peripheral blood, obtained on day 0 of AZD1222 vaccination. These receptors originate from an adult in good health.

The chain carries TRBV10-3 and TRBJ2-3, with 7 bases that match TRBD2. From germline, CDR1 is ENHRY and CDR2 SYGVKD. V lost 4 bases to trimming and J lost 1 base; unmatched junction nucleotides: 5. CDR3 size: 15 residues. CDR3 in amino acids: CAISATAGGTDTQYF. The CDR3 nucleotides read TGTGCCATCAGTGCGACTGCGGGGGGCACAGATACGCAGTATTTT.

This chain uses TRBV29-1 with TRBJ2-6; TRBD2 matches at 8 bases. The CDR3 length is 18 residues. Unmatched junction bases numbered 14, after V lost 6 bases and J lost 1 base. CDR1 and CDR2 from the germline V gene are SQVTM and ANQGSEA. CDR3 sequence reads: CSVGGAGTMDSGANVLTF. The CDR3 coding sequence is TGCAGCGTCGGGGGGGCAGGGACTATGGATTCTGGGGCCAACGTCCTGACTTTC.

The gene calls are TRBV4-1 and TRBJ2-3; TRBD1 might be the D (5 bases). CDR3 length: 13 amino acids. Per the germline V gene, CDR1 is MGHRA and CDR2 is YSYEKL. Deletions cut 4 bases from V and 10 bases from J, with 15 bases between. For the CDR3, the DNA is TGCGCCAGCAGCCCAGCCCGCCTAGGGGCGCAGTATTTT. It encodes CASSPARLGAQYF.

The rearrangement links TRBV5-1 to TRBJ2-5; a possible D gene is TRBD1 (6 bases). The length of the CDR3 is 14 residues. Trimming took 4 bases from V and 5 from J, leaving 15 bases between them. Germline V gene data show CDR1 as SGHRS and CDR2 as YFSETQ. The CDR3 sequence: CASSRDRTGETQYF. The CDR3 nucleotides are TGCGCCAGCAGCAGAGACAGGACGGGGGAGACCCAGTACTTC.

This sequence joins TRBV4-1 and TRBJ1-3; D possibly corresponds to TRBD1 (6 bases). Germline CDR1 MGHRA, CDR2 YSYEKL. Trimming removed 4 bases from V and 0 bases from J, with 16 bases in between. The CDR3 has 17 amino acids. In nucleotides, the CDR3 is TGCGCCAGCAGCCTCTCGGACCAGGGGCGCTCTGGAAACACCATATATTTT. This codes for CASSLSDQGRSGNTIYF.

The chain is built from TRBV27 and TRBJ1-2, with 7 bases aligning to TRBD1. The CDR3 runs 15 residues. V gave up 5 bases and J gave up 0 bases; unmatched junction bases: 6. CDR1 is MNHEY and CDR2 is SMNVEV in the germline V gene (reference sequence). CDR3 bases: TGTGCCAGCAGTCCTAAGGACAGGCCTAACTATGGCTACACCTTC. Residues: CASSPKDRPNYGYTF.

The gene calls are TRBV4-1 and TRBJ1-4; D not certain. With 0 bases removed from V and 7 bases from J, the gap between germline ends came to 6 bases. The CDR3 extends over 13 amino acids. Germline V gene lookup returns CDR1 MGHRA and CDR2 YSYEKL. The CDR3 here is CASSQDNSEKLFF. CDR3 bases: TGCGCCAGCAGCCAAGATAATAGTGAAAAACTGTTTTTT.

The chain has TRBV28 and TRBJ2-5; 9 bases agree with TRBD1. The germline gives CDR1 MDHEN, CDR2 SYDVKM. Trimming removed 5 bases from V and 4 bases from J; junction bases left unmatched: 8. The CDR3 runs to 15 residues. CDR3 bases: TGTGCCAGCAGTGGCCGGGACAGGGCTCGAGAGACCCAGTACTTC. Translating gives CASSGRDRARETQYF.